A selection of T cell receptor beta chains follows, all from one sample in a study of blood T cell repertoires in COVID-19. The protocol was immunoSEQ multiplex PCR, while the TCRdb copy is restricted to in-frame clones and leaves out a portion. The table includes some 330,000 clones, around 83% detected once. Sample: PBMCs or T cells enriched from blood (not recorded which). The source is a woman aged 45-59 years who had recovered from COVID-19. The CDR3 runs from the conserved cysteine through the conserved F or W. A D gene is named only where the DNA matches it firmly. Size values are once, few and many counts, or a class for expanded clones, and some rows have none.

CDR3nt,CDR3aa,d_gene,j_gene,abundance,v_gene
TGTGCCAGCAGTTACCTGCAGGGAGGAGGCTATGGCTACACCTTC,CASSYLQGGGYGYTF,-,TRBJ1-2,once,TRBV6-2/TRBV6-3
TGTGCCAGCAGCCGGAGGAAGGGTGGTGAAGCTTTCTTT,CASSRRKGGEAFF,-,TRBJ1-1,-,TRBV7-2
TGTGCCAGCTCCCCGGTCCCAGATACGCAGTATTTT,CASSPVPDTQYF,-,TRBJ2-3,-,TRBV12-3/TRBV12-4
TGTGCCAGCAGCGCCGGGACAGGGAGAGTGGGCACTGAAGCTTTCTTT,CASSAGTGRVGTEAFF,TRBD1,TRBJ1-1,-,TRBV27
TGCGCCAGCAGCTACGGGACTAGTATCAATGGACCCCTTATCACAGATACGCAGTATTTT,CASSYGTSINGPLITDTQYF,TRBD2,TRBJ2-3,-,TRBV5-1
TGTGCCACCACGGACAGTGCCACCTACGAGCAGTACTTC,CATTDSATYEQYF,-,TRBJ2-7,-,TRBV10-3
TGTGCCAGCAGACCTTGGTCGAACAGGGAATATGGCTACACCTTC,CASRPWSNREYGYTF,-,TRBJ1-2,-,TRBV27
TGCAGCGTTGGTTTTCAGGGCGAAGCTTTCTTT,CSVGFQGEAFF,-,TRBJ1-1,-,TRBV29-1
TGTGCCAGCAGTCCCTCGGGTTACAATTCACCCCTCCACTTT,CASSPSGYNSPLHF,-,TRBJ1-6,-,TRBV6-5
TGTGCCAGCAGTTTATCAGTTGGACAGGGGCCGCTCGCAAACATTCAGTACTTC,CASSLSVGQGPLANIQYF,TRBD1,TRBJ2-4,-,TRBV27
TGTGCCAGCAATCACAACCGTTGGGACAGGGACCCCCAGATGTTTTTT,CASNHNRWDRDPQMFF,TRBD1,TRBJ1-4,-,TRBV28
TGTGCCAGCAGTTACAGTTCTGACACCCAGAGAGCTTTCTTT,CASSYSSDTQRAFF,-,TRBJ1-1,-,TRBV6-5
TGTGCCAGCAGCTCACAGATGGGACAGATACCTTTCTTT,CASSSQMGQIPFF,TRBD1,TRBJ1-1,once,TRBV7-2
TGTGCCAGCAGCCTCCCGGACAGGAACACTGAAGCTTTCTTT,CASSLPDRNTEAFF,-,TRBJ1-1,once,TRBV4-2
TGTGCCAGTAGTATAACGACATGGGCAGGGTCCGGCTATGGCTACACCTTC,CASSITTWAGSGYGYTF,-,TRBJ1-2,-,TRBV19
TGCGCCAGCAGCCAAGTATTTCCGCCAGGCGGGAACACCATATATTTT,CASSQVFPPGGNTIYF,-,TRBJ1-3,-,TRBV4-3
TGTGCCAGCAGCCTAAGGACTAGCGGGGGTTTCAGCTCCTACAATGAGCAGTTCTTC,CASSLRTSGGFSSYNEQFF,TRBD2,TRBJ2-1,-,TRBV14
TGTGCCAGTAGTTCTGCAGGGTCCATGAACACTGAAGCTTTCTTT,CASSSAGSMNTEAFF,-,TRBJ1-1,-,TRBV19
TGTGCCAGCAGCTTAGATCGCAGTCCCGAAGCTTTCTTT,CASSLDRSPEAFF,-,TRBJ1-1,-,TRBV11-2
TGCGCCAGCAGCTTGGCCGGGGGTAGTGGCAATGAGCAGTTCTTC,CASSLAGGSGNEQFF,-,TRBJ2-1,few,TRBV5-1
TGTGCCAGCAGTTCCCGGGGTCTCTGGGCTTCGGGCACCGGGGAGCTGTTTTTT,CASSSRGLWASGTGELFF,-,TRBJ2-2,-,TRBV27
TGTGCCAGCAGTTTTGTAGGGACAGGGGGCGCCAGTGAAGCTTTCTTT,CASSFVGTGGASEAFF,TRBD1,TRBJ1-1,-,TRBV27
TGTGCCATCAGTCCGGGGACTACCTACGAGCAGTACTTC,CAISPGTTYEQYF,TRBD2,TRBJ2-7,-,TRBV10-3
TGTGCCAGCAGCTTAGCGGGACAGGGGAACGAGCAGTACTTC,CASSLAGQGNEQYF,TRBD1,TRBJ2-7,-,TRBV11-1
TGCAGCGGGGGAACTTGGAACACTGAAGCTTTCTTT,CSGGTWNTEAFF,-,TRBJ1-1,-,TRBV29-1
TGTGCCAGCAGTTCAATCAAAAATTCACCCCTCCACTTT,CASSSIKNSPLHF,-,TRBJ1-6,-,TRBV12-3/TRBV12-4
TGTGCCAGCAGCACAGGGTCCTCCGGGGAGCTGTTTTTT,CASSTGSSGELFF,-,TRBJ2-2,-,TRBV2
TGTGCCTGGAGGGGACAGGGACGGCAGCAGTACTTC,CAWRGQGRQQYF,TRBD1,TRBJ2-7,-,TRBV30
TGTGCCAGCAGCTTACTTATGGAGCACACTGAAGCTTTCTTT,CASSLLMEHTEAFF,-,TRBJ1-1,once,TRBV5-5
TGTGCCAGTAGTTGGGGACTAAGAACAGATACGCAGTATTTT,CASSWGLRTDTQYF,TRBD2,TRBJ2-3,once,TRBV19
TGTGCCAGTAGTATAGATGCAAGGGGTCGATTGACGGAGACCCAGTACTTC,CASSIDARGRLTETQYF,-,TRBJ2-5,-,TRBV19
TGTGCCAGCAGCTTAGAACAGACCTCTGGAAACACCATATATTTT,CASSLEQTSGNTIYF,-,TRBJ1-3,once,TRBV11-3
TGCAGTGTTGGAGTTAATGGCTACACCTTC,CSVGVNGYTF,-,TRBJ1-2,-,TRBV20-1
TGTGCCTGCCTCCCTACAATCCTACGCGGACAGACTATGGGGGAGCAGTACTTC,CACLPTILRGQTMGEQYF,-,TRBJ2-7,-,TRBV30
TGTGCCAGCAGCTTGGACAGGGCCAAAAACATTCAGTACTTC,CASSLDRAKNIQYF,-,TRBJ2-4,-,TRBV5-4
TGCGCCAGCAGCTCCCAGGTGGCCGGGACTAGCGGGAGATCAGGGGCCAACGTCCTGACTTTC,CASSSQVAGTSGRSGANVLTF,TRBD2,TRBJ2-6,-,TRBV5-1
TGCGCCAGCAGCTTGGCAGGTCAGGGGGCTTTCTTT,CASSLAGQGAFF,-,TRBJ1-1,-,TRBV5-1
TGTGCCAGCAGCTCCATAGCGGGAGGGGCGGATACGCAGTATTTT,CASSSIAGGADTQYF,TRBD2,TRBJ2-3,once,TRBV5-5
TGTGCCAGCAGCCAGGGACAGTATAATTCACCCCTCCACTTT,CASSQGQYNSPLHF,TRBD1,TRBJ1-6,-,TRBV27